This entry concerns a single T cell receptor (beta chain). Its cognate antigen is unknown. This entry comes from a study of Ad26.COV2.S vaccination and SARS-CoV-2 variants. Treatment given: over 15 received Ad26.COV2.S at low or high dose, single or two shots; about 5 received placebo; per-sample allocation not given. At day 63 after the first vaccine or placebo injection, samples were drawn. The individual, an adult aged 18-55 years, was a donor in Boston. The V gene's germline CDR1 is SGHNT and CDR2 YENEEA. The junction had 6 bases not matched to a gene; V was cut back by 7 bases and J by 9 bases. This CDR3 region has 12 residues. Study results and caveats: With respect to non-spike TCR breadth, vaccine and placebo recipients were similar. Researchers cautioned that TCR breadth and depth analyses may have underestimated total T cell responses.

Clones were read by immunoSEQ multiplex PCR, and TCRdb kept only the in-frame ones, dropping some. Of about 450,000 clones in the sample, 80% to 90% were seen once. The specimen was peripheral blood, collected in a trial of Ad26.COV2.S vaccine versus placebo. This sequence was found in a person between 18 and 60 years old who received the Ad26.COV2.S COVID-19 vaccine or a placebo. The chain is built from TRBV11-3 and TRBJ2-1, with 7 bases aligning to TRBD2. Here the CDR3 DNA reads TGTGCCAGCACCTTCTCGGGGGGTGAGCAGTTCTTC. It encodes CASTFSGGEQFF.